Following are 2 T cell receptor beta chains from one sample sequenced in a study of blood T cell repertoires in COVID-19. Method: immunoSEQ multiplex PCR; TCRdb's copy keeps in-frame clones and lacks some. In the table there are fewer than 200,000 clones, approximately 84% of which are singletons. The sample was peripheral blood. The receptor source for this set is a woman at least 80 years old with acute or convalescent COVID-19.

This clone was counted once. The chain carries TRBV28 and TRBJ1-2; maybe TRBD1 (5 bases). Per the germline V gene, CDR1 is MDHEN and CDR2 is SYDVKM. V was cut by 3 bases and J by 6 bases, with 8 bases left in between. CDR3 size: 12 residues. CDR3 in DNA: TGTGCCAGCAGTTTTCAAGGGGATGGCTACACCTTC. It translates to CASSFQGDGYTF.

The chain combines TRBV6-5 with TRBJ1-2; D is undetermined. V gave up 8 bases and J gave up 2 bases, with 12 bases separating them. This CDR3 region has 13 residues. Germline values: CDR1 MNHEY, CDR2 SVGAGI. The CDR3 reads CASCQQINYGYTF. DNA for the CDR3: TGTGCCAGCTGCCAACAGATAAACTATGGCTACACCTTC.